The clone carrying this T cell receptor beta chain has a single count. These data belong to a study of T cell changes during pregnancy in multiple sclerosis. Clones were sequenced by immunoSEQ multiplex PCR, and TCRdb holds only the in-frame ones, with some missing. Seen here are fewer than 65,000 clones, 91% observed once, and the top ten hold around 2.2%. Trimming cost V 3 bases and J 4 bases, with 13 bases left between them. The CDR3 extends over 15 amino acids. Germline assignment: CDR1 LNHDA and CDR2 SQIVND (reference sequence). The sequencing used peripheral blood, collected in the third trimester of pregnancy. This receptor was obtained from a female donor in good health, enrolled as a control in a pregnancy study. The chain recombines TRBV19 with TRBJ2-1; the D is unclear. The CDR3 sequence: CASSISPPGYNEQFF. The CDR3, as DNA: TGTGCCAGTAGTATCTCTCCACCCGGTTACAATGAGCAGTTCTTC.